This T cell receptor (beta chain) comes out of a study of blood T cell repertoires in COVID-19. Across the study: There were acute and convalescent COVID-19 samples, and they came from the United States, Italy and Spain.

The CDR3 sequence is 15 residues long. The germline V gene has CDR1 LNHDA and CDR2 SQIVND (reference sequence). Trimming took off 1 base at V and 3 bases at J, with 11 bases between the two ends. This clone was found once. Sequenced by immunoSEQ multiplex PCR; TCRdb stores in-frame clones only, minus some. The sample has roughly 150,000 clones, around four fifths seen once; the top ten hold around 8.4%. The sequence came from a woman at least 80 years old with COVID-19, enrolled during active disease. The chain recombines TRBV19 with TRBJ2-3; possibly TRBD2 for D (5 bases). The sample comprised peripheral blood. The CDR3 protein is CASSIGPEATDTQYF. The CDR3 DNA sequence: TGTGCCAGTAGTATAGGGCCGGAGGCGACAGATACGCAGTATTTT.